This TCR beta chain was obtained from a study of blood T cell repertoires in COVID-19 (dated by TCRdb to 2018 to 2020). Context from the whole study: Collaborator samples came from the United States, Italy and Spain and covered acute and convalescent phases of COVID-19. The material from the prospective study consisted of cDNA or gDNA derived from T cells, B-cell-depleted T cells, or PBMCs. Subjects who had been exposed to COVID-19, were actively infected with it, or had recovered from it provided the deeply sampled blood TCRbeta repertoires that made up the dataset. The repertoires were released in a freely available public database intended as a resource for research on the immune response to SARS-CoV-2. The samples were drawn from the first 160 participants of the ongoing ImmuneRACE study and from about 1,200 subjects provided by 6 global collaborators. A de-identified subject ID, COVID-19 status, age in years and sex were almost always included in the sample metadata. HLA class I and class II types, where available, came from metadata supplied by the sample provider rather than from assay-based typing.

Participants in the prospective study were aged about 18 to 90 years, lived in some 24 United States geographic areas, and enrolled through a virtual design. To assign participants to cohorts, the prospective study relied on clinical history that participants themselves reported in a screening survey and a study questionnaire. In the prospective study, mobile phlebotomists collected whole blood, serum and a nasopharyngeal or oropharyngeal swab from each participant. Additional blood draws and questionnaires over an approximately two-month period could optionally be provided by prospective study participants. Prospective study blood samples were shipped either frozen or at room temperature before DNA extraction. Per the germline V gene, SGHTA is the CDR1 and FQGNSA is the CDR2. Compared with germline, V lacks 4 bases and J lacks 5 bases; bases without a gene match: 5. CDR3 length: 15 amino acids, cysteine to phenylalanine. CDR3 DNA is the only sequence kept; it has 45 bases, read in frame from the first base.

Comments on this clone: Its antigen is not yet known. No much larger clone is present one base from it, and per-base qualities are unavailable.

What the authors observed across the whole study: The amount of clinical and demographic metadata varied by source and participant and was provided uncurated.

TCRbeta CDR3 regions were amplified from genomic DNA using the immunoSEQ Assay, a bias-controlled multiplex PCR. The published analysis was carried out like this. Nucleated cell counts per sample were estimated from amplification of reference gene primers within the assay. To quantify the absolute abundance of each unique TCRbeta CDR3 rearrangement, sequence reads were collapsed and filtered. For each sample, productive Simpson clonality was calculated by taking the square root of Simpson's diversity index across productive rearrangements. In its TCRdb copy, this immuneACCESS table keeps in-frame sequences only and misses some clones. Where compared with another copy, unresolved V genes explain less than half of these, and the others have no known cause. That table furnishes V, J and clone size, whereas the DNA furnished D and trimming. The sample data list roughly 290,000 clones, and 85% to 90% of these were observed just once. The ten most abundant clones make up 1.7% of the sample.

The sample comprised PBMCs or T cells enriched from blood (not recorded which). The sequence joins TRBV7-2 to TRBJ1-4; 9 of the junction bases match TRBD1. This receptor was obtained from a woman aged 18-29 years with acute COVID-19. The DNA is as follows: TGTGCCAGCAGCTCAGGAGGGACAGGGAATGAAAAACTGTTTTTT. The translation is CASSSGGTGNEKLFF.